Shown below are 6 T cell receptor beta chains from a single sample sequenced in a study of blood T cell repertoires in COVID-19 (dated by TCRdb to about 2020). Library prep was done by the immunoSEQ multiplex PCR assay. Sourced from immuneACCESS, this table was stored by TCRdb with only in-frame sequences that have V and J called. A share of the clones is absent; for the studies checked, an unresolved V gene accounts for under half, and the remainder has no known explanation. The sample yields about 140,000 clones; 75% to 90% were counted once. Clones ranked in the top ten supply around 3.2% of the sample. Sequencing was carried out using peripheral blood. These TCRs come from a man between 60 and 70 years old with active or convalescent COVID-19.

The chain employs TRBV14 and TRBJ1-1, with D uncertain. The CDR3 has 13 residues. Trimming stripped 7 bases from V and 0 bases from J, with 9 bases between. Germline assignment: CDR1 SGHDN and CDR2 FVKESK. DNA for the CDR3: TGTGCCAGCATGCGGCAGATGAACACTGAAGCTTTCTTT. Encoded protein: CASMRQMNTEAFF.

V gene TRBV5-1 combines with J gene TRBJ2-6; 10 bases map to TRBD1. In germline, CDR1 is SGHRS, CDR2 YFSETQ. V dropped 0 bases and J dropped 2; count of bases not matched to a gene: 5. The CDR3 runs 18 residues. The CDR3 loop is CASSLDGQGGAGANVLTF. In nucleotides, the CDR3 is TGCGCCAGCAGCTTGGATGGACAGGGGGGCGCTGGGGCCAACGTCCTGACTTTC.

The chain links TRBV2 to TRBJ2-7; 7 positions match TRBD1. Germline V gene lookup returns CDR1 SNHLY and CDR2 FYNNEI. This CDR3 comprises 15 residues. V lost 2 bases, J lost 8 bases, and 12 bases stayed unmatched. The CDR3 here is CASSELTGALFKQYF. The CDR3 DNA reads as TGTGCCAGCAGTGAATTAACAGGGGCCCTTTTTAAGCAGTACTTC. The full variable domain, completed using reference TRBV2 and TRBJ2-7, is EPEVTQTPSHQVTQMGQEVILRCVPISNHLYFYWYRQILGQKVEFLVSFYNNEISEKSEIFDDQFSVERPDGSNFTLKIRSTKLEDSAMYFCASSELTGALFKQYFGPGTRLTVT.

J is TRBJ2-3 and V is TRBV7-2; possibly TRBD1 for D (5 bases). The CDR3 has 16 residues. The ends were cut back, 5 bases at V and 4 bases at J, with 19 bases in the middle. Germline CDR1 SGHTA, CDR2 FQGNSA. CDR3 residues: CASSPRLLQGADTQYF. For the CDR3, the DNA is TGTGCCAGCAGCCCCCGCTTACTCCAGGGCGCAGATACGCAGTATTTT.

CDR3 region: CASSMVRAGSYNEQFF. CDR3 coding DNA: TGTGCCAGTAGTATGGTAAGAGCGGGTTCCTACAATGAGCAGTTCTTC. The chain has TRBV19 and TRBJ2-1; D may be TRBD2 (6 bases). CDR1 LNHDA and CDR2 SQIVND come from the germline V gene (reference sequence). This CDR3 is 16 amino acids long. V was clipped by 3 bases and J by 1 base, with 13 bases between them.

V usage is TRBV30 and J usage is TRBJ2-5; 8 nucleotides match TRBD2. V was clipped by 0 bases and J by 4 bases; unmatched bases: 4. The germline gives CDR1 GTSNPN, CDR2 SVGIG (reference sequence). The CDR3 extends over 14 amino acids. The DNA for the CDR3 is TGTGCCTGGAGTGTACGGCTAGCGGGAGAGACCCAGTACTTC. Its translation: CAWSVRLAGETQYF. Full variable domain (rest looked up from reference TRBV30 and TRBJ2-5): SQTIHQWPATLVQPVGSPLSLECTVEGTSNPNLYWYRQAAGRGLQLLFYSVGIGQISSEVPQNLSASRPQDRQFILSSKKLLLSDSGFYLCAWSVRLAGETQYFGPGTRLLVL.